Reported below is one TCR beta chain. This clone has more than one count but fewer than ten. What this receptor recognizes is not known. No per-base quality is available; no much larger clone lies one base away. The data are from a study of beta chain features in type 1 diabetes (dated by TCRdb to the late 2010s). About the investigation overall: No differences in mean age, gender distribution, total cell number or subset yield were found between patients and healthy donors. A total of 107,917,701 sorted cells were examined across all samples, and the number of cells per subset was strongly correlated with RNA yield. The study compared the TCRB repertoires of sorted circulating CD4+ T cell subsets in recently diagnosed type 1 diabetes patients with those in matched healthy donors. Regulatory and stem cell-like memory subsets were isolated from only 8 patients and roughly 8 healthy donors, whereas naive and central memory subsets came from all 28 donors. The research as a whole found: Type 1 diabetes patients showed a moderate but significant shortening of TCRB CDR3 length in all four CD4+ subsets. Because cDNA was sequenced instead of genomic DNA, highly expressing activated cells could be over-represented, though the groups showed no difference in activation or CD3 levels. Because the HLA sub-analyses included only small numbers of individuals, any influence of HLA type on TCRB rearrangement was left unresolved. Shorter templates might be favored by PCR, yet because patient and control samples were amplified and corrected together, any such skew would affect both groups equally. At VDJ recombination sites, type 1 diabetes patients had fewer insertions and more deleted nucleotides, which implies abnormalities in thymic rearrangement. Naive, central memory and regulatory TCRB repertoires appeared more similar among patients than among healthy donors.

The entire isolated RNA was reverse transcribed using the High Capacity cDNA Reverse Transcription Kit, and thus expressed TCRB transcripts were sequenced. Naive, central memory and regulatory T cell samples underwent deep immunoSEQ sequencing, averaging around 4 million total reads per sample. Sorted cells were lysed in RLT buffer, and RNA was extracted using DNase-treated RNeasy Micro or Mini kits according to cell number. Each cell subset was processed on its own to prevent cross-contamination, while patient and healthy donor samples were processed together. The immunoSEQ multiplex PCR was used to amplify TCRB sequences from cDNA, generating 87-bp fragments that spanned the CDR3 region. Sequencing of the amplicons was done on the Illumina HiSeq platform. In the authors' own workflow: PCR bias was computationally corrected using synthetic template baselines, reads within Hamming distance 2 were collapsed, and singletons that could not be merged were discarded. By aligning reads against IMGT, V, D and J genes, CDR3 length, and insertions or deletions at six rearrangement sites were assigned. Clonotype counts were normalized to sorted cell number within each subset before computing true diversity and Gini coefficients with the tcR R package. The overlap coefficient, calculated on TCRB nucleotide sequences, was used to measure repertoire sharing. Out-of-frame TCRB sequences from naive cells were analyzed to stand in for the pre-selection repertoire. Not all clones reach the TCRdb copy of this immuneACCESS table, which keeps in-frame sequences only. Checked studies attribute under half of the gap to unresolved V genes and leave the rest unexplained. D and trimming were read from the DNA, whereas the V and J calls and clone size are those reported in that table. Counted in this sample were 450,000 to 600,000 clones; about 32% of them appeared once. The top ten hold almost 0.065% of the sample.

CDR1 SGHTA and CDR2 FQGNSA were looked up in the germline V gene. The CDR3 numbers 15 residues from cysteine through phenylalanine. CDR3 DNA only is kept here, 45 bases in frame from base 1. Deletion took 5 bases off V and 5 bases off J, with a span of 19 bases between the germline ends. Each donor gave one peripheral blood draw, roughly 110 mL on average, collected into heparinised tubes. Using a panel that included CD45RO, CCR7, CD25, CD127, CD95 and CD27, naive, central memory, regulatory and stem cell-like memory CD4+ T cells were sorted on a BD FACSAria II. A purity above 95% was achieved for all sorted populations. Right away, PBMCs were isolated by Lymphoprep density gradient centrifugation and were stained directly, with no culture step. Samples were stained and sorted in pairs, with one healthy donor and one patient per experiment, so that batch effects were minimized.

The TCR was taken from a man aged 18-30 years in good health. Recombination linked TRBV7-2 to TRBJ2-7; the D gene cannot be named for sure. What was sequenced was naive CD4+ T cells from blood. The sample's cell subset or site label is to be understood as: true naive CD4+ T cells. The DNA sequence reads TGTGCCAGCAGCACCAACGGTGCAGAGCGCCACGAGCAGTACTTC. Its protein product is CASSTNGAERHEQYF. The reference TRBV7-2 and TRBJ2-7 proteins fill in what lies around the CDR3, so the full variable domain reads GAGVSQSPSNKVTEKGKDVELRCDPISGHTALYWYRQSLGQGLEFLIYFQGNSAPDKSGLPSDRFSAERTGGSVSTLTIQRTQQEDSAVYLCASSTNGAERHEQYFGPGTRLTVT.